This T cell receptor (beta chain) was recovered during a study of response to subunit inactivated influenza vaccine. Study-wide findings and caveats: The authors put forward the suggestion that each seasonal influenza vaccination may bring in only a limited number of new T cells.

There are a few counts of this clonotype. What it recognizes is unknown. TCRdb ran MiXCR on the RT-PCR reads and lists one entry per CDR3 protein. The sample lists 500,000 or so distinct CDR3 sequences; about 17% were seen once. The V and J ends lost 4 bases and 4 bases respectively, with 14 bases between them. The CDR3 consists of 14 residues. Germline CDR1 is SGHTA and CDR2 is FQGNSA. V is TRBV7-2 and J is TRBJ2-7; D not certain. This sequence originates from a man aged 45-69 years who received an inactivated influenza vaccine. This material consisted of CD4+ T cells sorted from PBMCs, taken roughly 24 months after vaccination. CDR3 loop: CASSYPGQYYEQYF. The CDR3 nucleotides are TGTGCCAGCAGCTATCCGGGCCAATATTACGAGCAGTACTTC.